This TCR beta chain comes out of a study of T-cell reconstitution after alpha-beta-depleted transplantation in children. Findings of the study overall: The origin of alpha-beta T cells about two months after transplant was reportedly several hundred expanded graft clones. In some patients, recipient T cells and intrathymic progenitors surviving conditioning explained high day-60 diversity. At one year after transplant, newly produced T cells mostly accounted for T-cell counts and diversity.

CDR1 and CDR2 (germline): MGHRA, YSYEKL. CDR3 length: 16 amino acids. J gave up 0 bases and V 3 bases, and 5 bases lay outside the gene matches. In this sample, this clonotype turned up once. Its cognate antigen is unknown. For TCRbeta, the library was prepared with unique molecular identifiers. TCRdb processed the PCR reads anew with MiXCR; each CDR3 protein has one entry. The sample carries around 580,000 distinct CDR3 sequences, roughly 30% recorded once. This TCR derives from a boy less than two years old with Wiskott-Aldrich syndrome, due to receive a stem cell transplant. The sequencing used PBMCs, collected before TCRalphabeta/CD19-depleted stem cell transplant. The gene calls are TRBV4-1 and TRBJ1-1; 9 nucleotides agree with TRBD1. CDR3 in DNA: TGCGCCAGCAGCCAGGTTAGACAGGGGGTGAACACTGAAGCTTTCTTT. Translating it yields CASSQVRQGVNTEAFF.